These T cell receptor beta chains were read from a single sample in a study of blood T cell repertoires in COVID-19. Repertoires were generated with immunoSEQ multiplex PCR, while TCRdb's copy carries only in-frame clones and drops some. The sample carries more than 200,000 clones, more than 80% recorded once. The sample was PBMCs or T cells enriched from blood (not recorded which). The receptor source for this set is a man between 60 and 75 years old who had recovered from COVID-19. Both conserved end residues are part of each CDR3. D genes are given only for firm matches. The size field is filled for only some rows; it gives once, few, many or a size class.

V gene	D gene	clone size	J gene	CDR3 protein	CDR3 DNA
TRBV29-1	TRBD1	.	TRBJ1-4	CSVGDRGDEKLFF	TGCAGCGTCGGCGACAGGGGTGATGAAAAACTGTTTTTT
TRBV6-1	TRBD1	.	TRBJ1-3	CASSVLSGGSGNTIYF	TGTGCCAGCAGTGTACTATCAGGGGGCTCTGGAAACACCATATATTTT
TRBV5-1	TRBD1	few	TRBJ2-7	CASSLAGQGNEQYF	TGCGCCAGCAGCTTGGCGGGACAGGGGAACGAGCAGTACTTC
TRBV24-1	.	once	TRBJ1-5	CATGVSNQPQHF	TGTGCCACAGGGGTTAGCAATCAGCCCCAGCATTTT
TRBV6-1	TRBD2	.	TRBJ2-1	CASSEVPASGGLLSSYNEQFF	TGTGCCAGCAGTGAAGTCCCCGCTAGCGGGGGGCTCCTTAGCTCCTACAATGAGCAGTTCTTC
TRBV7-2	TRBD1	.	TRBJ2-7	CASSLGQVGPYEQYF	TGTGCCAGCAGTTTAGGACAGGTCGGACCCTACGAGCAGTACTTC
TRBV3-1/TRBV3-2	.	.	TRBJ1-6	CASSQDAGSSYNSPLHF	TGTGCCAGCAGCCAAGATGCCGGTAGCTCCTATAATTCACCCCTCCACTTT
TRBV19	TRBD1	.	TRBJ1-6	CASSTGQGFNSPLHF	TGTGCCAGTAGTACGGGACAGGGTTTTAATTCACCCCTCCACTTT
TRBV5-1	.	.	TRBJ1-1	CASSYRGMNTEAFF	TGCGCCAGCAGCTATCGGGGGATGAACACTGAAGCTTTCTTT
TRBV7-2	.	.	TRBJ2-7	CASSLRRGSYEQYF	TGTGCCAGCAGCCTCCGACGGGGCTCCTACGAGCAGTACTTC
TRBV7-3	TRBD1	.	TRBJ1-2	CASSLNPRSGTGPDYGYTF	TGTGCCAGCAGCTTAAATCCGAGATCCGGGACAGGGCCCGACTATGGCTACACCTTC
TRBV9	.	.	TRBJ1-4	CASSVGGAGEKLFF	TGTGCCAGCAGCGTAGGGGGCGCCGGTGAAAAACTGTTTTTT
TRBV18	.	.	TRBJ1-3	CASSPPAGTGNTIYF	TGTGCCAGCTCACCACCGGCAGGGACTGGAAACACCATATATTTT
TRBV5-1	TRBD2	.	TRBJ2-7	CASSLTSGGGDKDEQYF	TGCGCCAGCAGCTTGACTAGCGGGGGAGGTGATAAGGACGAGCAGTACTTC
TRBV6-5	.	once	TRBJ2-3	CASSYRSGTSTQYF	TGTGCCAGCAGTTACCGGTCGGGTACCTCTACGCAGTATTTT
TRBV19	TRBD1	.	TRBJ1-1	CASSIGGQGNTEAFF	TGTGCCAGTAGTATAGGGGGACAGGGGAACACTGAAGCTTTCTTT
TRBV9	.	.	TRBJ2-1	CASAGAAGAIPNEQFF	TGTGCCAGCGCGGGGGCTGCAGGGGCCATCCCCAATGAGCAGTTCTTC
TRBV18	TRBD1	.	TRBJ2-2	CASSPDPGQGAGELFF	TGTGCCAGCTCACCGGACCCGGGACAGGGTGCCGGGGAGCTGTTTTTT
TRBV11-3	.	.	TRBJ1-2	CASSLGRNGYTF	TGTGCCAGCAGCTTAGGGAGGAATGGCTACACCTTC
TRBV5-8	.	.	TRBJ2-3	CASSLGRGYDTQYF	TGTGCCAGCAGCTTGGGGCGGGGTTACGATACGCAGTATTTT
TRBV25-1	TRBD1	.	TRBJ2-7	CASRGTGPYEQYF	TGTGCCAGCAGGGGGACAGGGCCCTACGAGCAGTACTTC
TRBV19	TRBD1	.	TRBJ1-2	CASSIGDRLNYGYTF	TGTGCCAGTAGTATTGGGGACAGACTAAACTATGGCTACACCTTC
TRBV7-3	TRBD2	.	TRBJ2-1	CASSPQLRGGSHEQFF	TGTGCCAGCAGCCCCCAATTGCGGGGGGGCAGTCATGAGCAGTTCTTC
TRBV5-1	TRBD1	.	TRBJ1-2	CASSLGQGSGYTF	TGCGCCAGCAGCTTGGGACAGGGGAGTGGCTACACCTTC
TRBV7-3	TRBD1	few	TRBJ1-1	CASSLHQGATEAFF	TGTGCCAGCAGCTTACACCAGGGGGCCACTGAAGCTTTCTTT
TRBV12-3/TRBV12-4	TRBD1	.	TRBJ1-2	CASSLWDRGGYTF	TGTGCCAGCAGTTTATGGGACAGGGGTGGCTACACCTTC
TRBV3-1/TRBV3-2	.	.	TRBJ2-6	CASSHRVPSGANVLTF	TGTGCCAGCAGCCACAGGGTTCCCTCTGGGGCCAACGTCCTGACTTTC
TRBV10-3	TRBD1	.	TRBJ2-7	CAISGDRGGYEQYF	TGTGCCATCAGTGGGGACAGGGGAGGTTACGAGCAGTACTTC
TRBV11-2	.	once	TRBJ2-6	CASSPAWGLGANVLTF	TGTGCCAGCAGCCCCGCCTGGGGGCTCGGGGCCAACGTCCTGACTTTC
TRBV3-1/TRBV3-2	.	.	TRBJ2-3	CASSQDPGGTDTQYF	TGTGCCAGCAGCCAAGATCCTGGAGGCACAGATACGCAGTATTTT
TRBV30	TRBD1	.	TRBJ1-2	CAWSTGVAGYTF	TGTGCCTGGAGCACAGGGGTTGCGGGCTACACCTTC
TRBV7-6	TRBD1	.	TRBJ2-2	CASSHRTGENTGELFF	TGTGCCAGCAGCCACAGGACAGGGGAAAACACCGGGGAGCTGTTTTTT
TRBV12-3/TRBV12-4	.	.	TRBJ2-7	CASSLYRDEQYF	TGTGCCAGCAGTCTTTACAGGGACGAGCAGTACTTC
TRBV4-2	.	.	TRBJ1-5	CASSQAGARQPQHF	TGTGCCAGCAGCCAAGCAGGGGCTCGGCAGCCCCAGCATTTT
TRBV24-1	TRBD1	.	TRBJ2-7	CATRRTGGGEQYF	TGTGCCACCAGACGGACAGGGGGAGGCGAGCAGTACTTC
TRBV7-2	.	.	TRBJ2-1	CASSFQQGKEQFF	TGTGCCAGCAGCTTCCAACAGGGTAAGGAGCAGTTCTTC
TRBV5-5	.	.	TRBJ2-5	CASSFGQTMGPETQYF	TGTGCCAGCAGCTTCGGCCAAACCATGGGGCCAGAGACCCAGTACTTC
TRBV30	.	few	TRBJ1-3	CAWSRGGSGNTIYF	TGTGCCTGGAGTCGAGGGGGCTCTGGAAACACCATATATTTT
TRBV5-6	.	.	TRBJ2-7	CASSFLFRGARYEQYF	TGTGCCAGCAGCTTCTTGTTCCGGGGGGCGAGGTACGAGCAGTACTTC
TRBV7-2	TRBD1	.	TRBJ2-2	CASSGQGALSGELFF	TGTGCCAGCAGCGGACAGGGGGCGCTTAGCGGGGAGCTGTTTTTT
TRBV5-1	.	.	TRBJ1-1	CASSPRTGMDTEAFF	TGCGCCAGCAGCCCACGAACAGGGATGGACACTGAAGCTTTCTTT
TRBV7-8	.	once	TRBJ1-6	CASSLARTSNSPLHF	TGTGCCAGCAGCTTAGCGAGGACAAGCAATTCACCCCTCCACTTT
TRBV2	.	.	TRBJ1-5	CASSDTGGYQPQHF	TGTGCCAGCAGTGATACAGGAGGGTATCAGCCCCAGCATTTT
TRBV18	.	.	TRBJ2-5	CASSPLVAETQYF	TGTGCCAGCTCACCCCTTGTAGCAGAGACCCAGTACTTC
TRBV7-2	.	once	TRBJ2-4	CASSSEYSQYF	TGTGCCAGCAGCTCAGAGTACAGCCAGTACTTC
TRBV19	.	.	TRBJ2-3	CASGGDGHTDTQYF	TGTGCCAGTGGCGGGGACGGCCACACAGATACGCAGTATTTT
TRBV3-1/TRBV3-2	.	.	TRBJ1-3	CASSQTGDSGNTIYF	TGTGCCAGCAGCCAAACAGGCGACTCTGGAAACACCATATATTTT
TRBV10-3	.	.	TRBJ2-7	CAISDGETYEQYF	TGTGCCATCAGTGACGGGGAAACCTACGAGCAGTACTTC
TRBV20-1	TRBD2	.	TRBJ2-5	CSASIGTSGDLLAQETQYF	TGCAGTGCTAGTATCGGGACTAGCGGGGACCTGCTGGCCCAAGAGACCCAGTACTTC
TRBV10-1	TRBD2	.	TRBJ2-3	CASSEKAGGPDTQYF	TGCGCCAGCAGTGAGAAAGCGGGGGGGCCAGATACGCAGTATTTT
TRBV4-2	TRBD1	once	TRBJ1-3	CASSPLQGVGNTIYF	TGTGCCAGCAGCCCTTTACAGGGGGTTGGAAACACCATATATTTT
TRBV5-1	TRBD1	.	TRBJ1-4	CASSLEGGREKLFF	TGCGCCAGCAGCTTGGAAGGGGGCCGTGAAAAACTGTTTTTT
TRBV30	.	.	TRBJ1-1	CAWRGTNTEAFF	TGTGCCTGGAGGGGCACAAACACTGAAGCTTTCTTT
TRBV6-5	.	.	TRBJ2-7	CASSYRLSTNYEQYF	TGTGCCAGCAGTTACAGGTTATCGACAAACTACGAGCAGTACTTC
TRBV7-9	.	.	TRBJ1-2	CASSLDGNSGYTF	TGTGCCAGCAGCTTAGATGGTAACAGTGGCTACACCTTC